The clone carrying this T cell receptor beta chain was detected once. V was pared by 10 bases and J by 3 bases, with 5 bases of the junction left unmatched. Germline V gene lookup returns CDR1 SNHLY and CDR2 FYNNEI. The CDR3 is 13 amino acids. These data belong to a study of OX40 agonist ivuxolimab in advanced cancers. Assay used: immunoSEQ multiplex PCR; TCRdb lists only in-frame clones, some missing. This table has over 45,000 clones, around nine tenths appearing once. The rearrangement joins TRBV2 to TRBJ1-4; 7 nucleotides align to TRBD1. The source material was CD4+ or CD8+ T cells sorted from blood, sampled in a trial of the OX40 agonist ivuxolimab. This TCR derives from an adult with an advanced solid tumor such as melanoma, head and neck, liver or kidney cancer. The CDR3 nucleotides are TGTGCCACCGGGACAGCGCCTAATGAAAAACTGTTTTTT. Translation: CATGTAPNEKLFF.